The source of this T cell receptor beta chain is a study of response to subunit inactivated influenza vaccine. TCRdb reanalysed the RT-PCR reads using MiXCR and keeps one entry per CDR3 protein. This table holds 500,000 to 550,000 distinct CDR3 sequences, less than 25% found once. Per germline, CDR1 ENHRY and CDR2 SYGVKD. The length of the CDR3 is 16 residues. V dropped 0 bases and J dropped 6 bases, with 18 bases sitting between them. This sample was shared with a second study, whose subject was T cells expressing NK-cell markers. From that report: It was by 5'RACE template switching with UMIs that TCR beta cDNA was made. Sequencing covered eight donors, seven HCMV-seropositive and one seronegative. Once again these clonotypes came out on top in the CD3+CD56-NKG2C+ fraction of four donors. Expanded clones of NKG2C+ T cells had an unclear HCMV specificity.

The sample in question was CD4+ T cells sorted from PBMCs, obtained roughly 13 days after vaccination. This TCR came from a man aged 50 to 59 who received an inactivated influenza vaccine. V usage is TRBV10-3 and J usage is TRBJ2-7; D might be TRBD2 (6 bases). The CDR3 is CAISESSGIPGGEQYF. The CDR3 coding sequence is TGTGCCATCAGTGAGTCGTCAGGGATCCCCGGGGGCGAGCAGTACTTC.